This T cell receptor beta chain was recorded in a study of T cells in narcolepsy. Study-wide context: Enrolled donors included narcolepsy type 1 or type 2 patients and healthy controls.

The V end lost 6 bases, the J end lost 4 bases, and 18 bases lay between the germline ends. This CDR3 is built from 15 residues. Germline CDR1 reads LGHNT; CDR2 reads FRNRAP. Concerning this clone: Its target is unknown. Distinct nucleotide sequences in the sample also encode this CDR3.

Findings of the study overall: Same-patient CSF and blood CD4+ T cell clonotypes included HCRT-specific and TRIB2-specific autoreactive ones. Reportedly, autoreactive clonotypes were serially detected in patients' blood but not controls'.

Only in-frame clones appear in the TCRdb table, and some are missing; sequencing was by immunoSEQ multiplex PCR. Counted here are approximately 35,000 clones, over 65% occurring once; the ten biggest clones make up 2% to 2.5%. This clonotype originated in a human donor in good health. The sequenced sample consisted of memory (CD45RA-) CD4+ T cells from blood. The chain uses TRBV12-5 and TRBJ2-5; maybe TRBD1 (6 bases). The CDR3 DNA follows: TGTGCTAGTGGGCTTGGGGGCAGGGTTGGAGAGACCCAGTACTTC. Translated, it gives CASGLGGRVGETQYF. Based on the CDR3 plus reference TRBV12-5 and TRBJ2-5, the full variable domain is DARVTQTPRHKVTEMGQEVTMRCQPILGHNTVFWYRQTMMQGLELLAYFRNRAPLDDSGMPKDRFSAEMPDATLATLKIQPSEPRDSAVYFCASGLGGRVGETQYFGPGTRLLVL.